The present T cell receptor (beta chain) was sequenced within a study of beta chain features in type 1 diabetes. CDR3 length: 15 residues. Unmatched junction bases numbered 9, after V lost 7 bases and J lost 3 bases. Germline V gene data show CDR1 as MDHEN and CDR2 as SYDVKM. What was sequenced were expressed TCRB transcripts, since all of the isolated RNA had been reverse transcribed. Using immunoSEQ multiplex PCR, the repertoire was profiled, and TCRdb retains in-frame clones only, with some absent. The repertoire has about 620,000 clones, roughly 15% of them found once; the top ten carry approximately 0.093%.

The TCR originated in a man younger than 35 in good health. The chain joins TRBV28 to TRBJ2-1, with 7 nucleotides matching TRBD2. Sequencing was carried out using naive CD4+ T cells from blood. CDR3 sequence (DNA): TGTGCCAGCATCTCGGGGGGTCTGGGCTACAATGAGCAGTTCTTC. This encodes CASISGGLGYNEQFF.